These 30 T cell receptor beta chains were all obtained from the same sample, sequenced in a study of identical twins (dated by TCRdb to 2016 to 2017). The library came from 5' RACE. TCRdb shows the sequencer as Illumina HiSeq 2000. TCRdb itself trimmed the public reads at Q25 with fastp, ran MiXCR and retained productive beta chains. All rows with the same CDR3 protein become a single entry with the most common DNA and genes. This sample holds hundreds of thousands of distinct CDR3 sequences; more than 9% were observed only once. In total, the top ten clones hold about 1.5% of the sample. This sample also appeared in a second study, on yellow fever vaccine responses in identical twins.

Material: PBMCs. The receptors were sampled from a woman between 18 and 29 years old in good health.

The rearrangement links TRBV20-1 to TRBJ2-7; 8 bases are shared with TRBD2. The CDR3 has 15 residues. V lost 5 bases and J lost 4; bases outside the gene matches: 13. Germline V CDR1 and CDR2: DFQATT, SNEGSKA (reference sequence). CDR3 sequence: CSAPPSAGGGYEQYF. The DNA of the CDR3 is TGCAGTGCTCCTCCCTCCGCGGGAGGAGGGTACGAGCAGTACTTC.

CDR3 sequence: CSASAGTSGTNTGELFF. Here the CDR3 DNA reads TGCAGTGCTAGCGCCGGGACTAGCGGGACGAACACCGGGGAGCTGTTTTTT. The chain recombines TRBV20-1 with TRBJ2-2; 13 bases are shared with TRBD2. V gave up 3 bases and J gave up 0 bases; unmatched junction bases: 4. Per the germline V gene, CDR1 is DFQATT and CDR2 is SNEGSKA (reference sequence). The CDR3 runs 17 residues.

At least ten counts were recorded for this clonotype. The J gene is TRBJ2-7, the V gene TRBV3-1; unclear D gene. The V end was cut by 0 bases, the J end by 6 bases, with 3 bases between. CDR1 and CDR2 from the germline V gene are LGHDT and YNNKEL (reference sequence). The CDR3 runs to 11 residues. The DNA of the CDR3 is TGTGCCAGCAGCCAAGAGGGCGAGCAGTACTTC. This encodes CASSQEGEQYF.

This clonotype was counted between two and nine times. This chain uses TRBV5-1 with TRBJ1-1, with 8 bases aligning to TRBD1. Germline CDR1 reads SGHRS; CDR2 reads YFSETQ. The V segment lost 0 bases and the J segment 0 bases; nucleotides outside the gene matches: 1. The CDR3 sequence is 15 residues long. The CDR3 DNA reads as TGCGCCAGCAGCTTGGAGGACAGGGTGAACACTGAAGCTTTCTTT. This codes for CASSLEDRVNTEAFF. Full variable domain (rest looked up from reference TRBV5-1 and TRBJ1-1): KAGVTQTPRYLIKTRGQQVTLSCSPISGHRSVSWYQQTPGQGLQFLFEYFSETQRNKGNFPGRFSGRQFSNSRSEMNVSTLELGDSALYLCASSLEDRVNTEAFFGQGTRLTVV.

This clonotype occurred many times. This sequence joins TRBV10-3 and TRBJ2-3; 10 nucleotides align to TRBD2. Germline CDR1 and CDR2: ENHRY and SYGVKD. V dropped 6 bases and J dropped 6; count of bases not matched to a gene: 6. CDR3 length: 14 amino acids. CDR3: CAISSGGASDTQYF. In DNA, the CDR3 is TGTGCCATCAGCAGCGGGGGGGCCTCCGATACGCAGTATTTT.

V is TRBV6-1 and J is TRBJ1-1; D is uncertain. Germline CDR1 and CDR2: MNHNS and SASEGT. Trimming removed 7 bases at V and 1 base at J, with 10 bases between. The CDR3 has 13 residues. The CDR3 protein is CASTEGRNTEAFF. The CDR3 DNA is TGTGCCAGCACCGAGGGTAGGAACACTGAAGCTTTCTTT.

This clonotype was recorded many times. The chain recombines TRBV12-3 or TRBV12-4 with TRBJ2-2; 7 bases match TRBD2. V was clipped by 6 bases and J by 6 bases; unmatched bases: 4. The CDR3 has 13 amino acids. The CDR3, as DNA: TGTGCCAGCAGCCCGGGGGGTTCCGGGGAGCTGTTTTTT. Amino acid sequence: CASSPGGSGELFF.

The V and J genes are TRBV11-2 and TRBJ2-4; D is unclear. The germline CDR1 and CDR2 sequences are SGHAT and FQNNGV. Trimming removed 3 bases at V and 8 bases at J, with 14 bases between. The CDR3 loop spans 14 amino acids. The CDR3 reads CASSFWGERDIQYF. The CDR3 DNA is TGTGCCAGCAGCTTTTGGGGTGAAAGGGACATTCAGTACTTC.

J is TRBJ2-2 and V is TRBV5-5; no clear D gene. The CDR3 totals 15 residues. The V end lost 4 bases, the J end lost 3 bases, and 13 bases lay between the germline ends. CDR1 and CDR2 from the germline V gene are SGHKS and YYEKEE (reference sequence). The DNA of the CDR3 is TGTGCCAGCAGCCGGCCGCTCCAGCACACCGGGGAGCTGTTTTTT. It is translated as CASSRPLQHTGELFF.

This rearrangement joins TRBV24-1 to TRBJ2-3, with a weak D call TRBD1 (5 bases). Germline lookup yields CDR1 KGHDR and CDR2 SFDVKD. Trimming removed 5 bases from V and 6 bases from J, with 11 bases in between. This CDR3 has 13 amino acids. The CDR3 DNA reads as TGTGCCACCAGTGGACCAGGGTCGGATACGCAGTATTTT. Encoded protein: CATSGPGSDTQYF.

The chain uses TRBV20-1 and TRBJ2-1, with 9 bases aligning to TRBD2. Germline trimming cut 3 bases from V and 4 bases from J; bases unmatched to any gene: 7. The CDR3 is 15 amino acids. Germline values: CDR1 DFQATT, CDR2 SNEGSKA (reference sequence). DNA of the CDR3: TGCAGTGCTAGCCCGGTAAGCGGGAGGTACAATGAGCAGTTCTTC. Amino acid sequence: CSASPVSGRYNEQFF.

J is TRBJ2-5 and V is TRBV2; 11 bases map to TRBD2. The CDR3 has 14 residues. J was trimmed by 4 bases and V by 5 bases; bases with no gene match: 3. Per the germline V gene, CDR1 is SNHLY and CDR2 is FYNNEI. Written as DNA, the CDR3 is TGTGCCAGCAGTCCGCTAGCGGGAGGAGAGACCCAGTACTTC. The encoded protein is CASSPLAGGETQYF.

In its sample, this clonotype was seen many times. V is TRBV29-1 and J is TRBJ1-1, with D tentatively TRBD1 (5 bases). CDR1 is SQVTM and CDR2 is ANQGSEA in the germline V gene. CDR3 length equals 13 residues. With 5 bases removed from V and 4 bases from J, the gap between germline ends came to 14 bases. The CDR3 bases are TGCAGCGTTAAGGGGTCGAGGCCCACTGAAGCTTTCTTT. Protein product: CSVKGSRPTEAFF.

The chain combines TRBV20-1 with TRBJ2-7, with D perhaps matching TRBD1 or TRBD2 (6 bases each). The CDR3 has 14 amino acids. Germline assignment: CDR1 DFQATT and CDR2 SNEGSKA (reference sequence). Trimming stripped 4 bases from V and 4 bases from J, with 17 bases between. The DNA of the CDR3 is TGCAGTGCTAACCCCAGGGGAGGAGGATACGAGCAGTACTTC. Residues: CSANPRGGGYEQYF.

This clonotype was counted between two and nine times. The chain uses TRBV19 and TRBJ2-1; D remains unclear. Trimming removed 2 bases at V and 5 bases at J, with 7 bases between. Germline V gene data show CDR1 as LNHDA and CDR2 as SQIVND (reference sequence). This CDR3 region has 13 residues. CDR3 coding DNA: TGTGCCAGTAGTATATGGCTAGACAATGAGCAGTTCTTC. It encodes CASSIWLDNEQFF. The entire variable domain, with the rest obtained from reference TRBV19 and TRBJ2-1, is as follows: DGGITQSPKYLFRKEGQNVTLSCEQNLNHDAMYWYRQDPGQGLRLIYYSQIVNDFQKGDIAEGYSVSREKKESFPLTVTSAQKNPTAFYLCASSIWLDNEQFFGPGTRLTVL.

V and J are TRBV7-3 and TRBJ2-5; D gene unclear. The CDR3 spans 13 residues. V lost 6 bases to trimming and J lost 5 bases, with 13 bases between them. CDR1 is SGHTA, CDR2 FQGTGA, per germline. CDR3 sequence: CASSSGRHETQYF. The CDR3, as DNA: TGTGCCAGCAGTTCGGGCCGGCATGAGACCCAGTACTTC.

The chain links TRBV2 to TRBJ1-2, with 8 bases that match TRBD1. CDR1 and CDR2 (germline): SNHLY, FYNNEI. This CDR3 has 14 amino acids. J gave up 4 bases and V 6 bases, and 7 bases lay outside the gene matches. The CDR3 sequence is CASSVTGEGYGYTF. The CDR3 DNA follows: TGTGCCAGCAGCGTGACAGGGGAAGGCTATGGCTACACCTTC.

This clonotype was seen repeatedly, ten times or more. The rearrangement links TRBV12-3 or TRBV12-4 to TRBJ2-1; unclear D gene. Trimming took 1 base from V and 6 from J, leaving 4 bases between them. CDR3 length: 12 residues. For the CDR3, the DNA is TGTGCCAGCAGTTTAGTAGTCAATGAGCAGTTCTTC. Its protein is CASSLVVNEQFF.

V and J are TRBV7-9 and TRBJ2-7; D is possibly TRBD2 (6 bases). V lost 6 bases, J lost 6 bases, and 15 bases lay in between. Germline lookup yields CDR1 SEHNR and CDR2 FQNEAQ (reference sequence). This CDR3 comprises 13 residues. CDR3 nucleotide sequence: TGTGCCAGCAGTACGGCGGAGGGAGGCGAGCAGTACTTC. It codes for CASSTAEGGEQYF.

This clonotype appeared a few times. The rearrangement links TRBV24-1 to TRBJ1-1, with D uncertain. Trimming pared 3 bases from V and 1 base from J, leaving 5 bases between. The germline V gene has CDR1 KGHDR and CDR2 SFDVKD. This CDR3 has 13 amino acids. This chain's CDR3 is CATSDPRNTEAFF. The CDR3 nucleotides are TGTGCCACCAGTGATCCAAGGAACACTGAAGCTTTCTTT.

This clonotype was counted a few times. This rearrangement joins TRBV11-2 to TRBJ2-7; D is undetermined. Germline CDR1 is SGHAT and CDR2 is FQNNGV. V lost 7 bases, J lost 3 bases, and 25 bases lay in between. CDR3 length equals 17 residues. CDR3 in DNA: TGTGCCAGCACCTCGAACCGGGCCCCCAAGCCCTTCTACGAGCAGTACTTC. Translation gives CASTSNRAPKPFYEQYF.

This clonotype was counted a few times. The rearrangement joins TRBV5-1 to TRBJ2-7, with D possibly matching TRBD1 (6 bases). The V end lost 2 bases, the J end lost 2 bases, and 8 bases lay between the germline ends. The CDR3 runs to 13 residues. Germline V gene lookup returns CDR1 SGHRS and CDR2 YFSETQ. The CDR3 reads CASSFRGPYEQYF. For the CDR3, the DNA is TGCGCCAGCAGCTTCAGGGGACCCTACGAGCAGTACTTC. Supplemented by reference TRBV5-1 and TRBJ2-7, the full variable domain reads KAGVTQTPRYLIKTRGQQVTLSCSPISGHRSVSWYQQTPGQGLQFLFEYFSETQRNKGNFPGRFSGRQFSNSRSEMNVSTLELGDSALYLCASSFRGPYEQYFGPGTRLTVT.

DNA for the CDR3: TGTGCCAGCAGTTTTTTAGCGGGGCTCACAGATACGCAGTATTTT. Translated, it gives CASSFLAGLTDTQYF. V gene TRBV28 combines with J gene TRBJ2-3; 8 bases match TRBD2. Germline V lookup: CDR1 MDHEN, CDR2 SYDVKM. The V and J ends lost 3 bases and 2 bases, in that order; junction bases with no gene match: 4. This CDR3 spans 15 amino acids.

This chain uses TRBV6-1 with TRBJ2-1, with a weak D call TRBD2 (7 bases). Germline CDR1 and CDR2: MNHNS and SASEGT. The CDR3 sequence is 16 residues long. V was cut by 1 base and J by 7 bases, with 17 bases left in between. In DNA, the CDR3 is TGTGCCAGCAGTGAAGTGAGGGGGGGGCCCTTGAATGAGCAGTTCTTC. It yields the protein CASSEVRGGPLNEQFF.

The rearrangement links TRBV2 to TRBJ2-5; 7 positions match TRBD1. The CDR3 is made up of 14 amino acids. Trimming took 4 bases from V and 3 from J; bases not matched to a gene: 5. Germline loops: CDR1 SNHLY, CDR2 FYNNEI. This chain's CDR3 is CASSGQGRKETQYF. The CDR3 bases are TGTGCCAGCAGTGGACAGGGACGTAAAGAGACCCAGTACTTC.

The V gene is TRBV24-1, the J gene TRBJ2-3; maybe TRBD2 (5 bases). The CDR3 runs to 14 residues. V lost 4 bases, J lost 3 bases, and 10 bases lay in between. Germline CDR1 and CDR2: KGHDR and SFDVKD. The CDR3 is CATSEGGSTDTQYF. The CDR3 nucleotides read TGTGCCACCAGTGAAGGAGGAAGTACAGATACGCAGTATTTT.

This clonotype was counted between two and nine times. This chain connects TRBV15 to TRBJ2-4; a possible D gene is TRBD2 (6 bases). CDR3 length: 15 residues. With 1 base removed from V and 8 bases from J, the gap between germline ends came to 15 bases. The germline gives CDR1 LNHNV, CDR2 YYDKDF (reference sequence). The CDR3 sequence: CATSRGGGREDIQYF. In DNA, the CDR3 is TGTGCCACCAGCAGAGGGGGAGGCAGGGAGGACATTCAGTACTTC.

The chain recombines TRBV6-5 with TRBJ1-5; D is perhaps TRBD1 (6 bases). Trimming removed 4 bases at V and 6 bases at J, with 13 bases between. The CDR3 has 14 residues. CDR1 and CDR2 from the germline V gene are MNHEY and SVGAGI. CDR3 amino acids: CASSSGGGRQPQHF. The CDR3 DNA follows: TGTGCCAGCAGTTCTGGGGGCGGCCGTCAGCCCCAGCATTTT.

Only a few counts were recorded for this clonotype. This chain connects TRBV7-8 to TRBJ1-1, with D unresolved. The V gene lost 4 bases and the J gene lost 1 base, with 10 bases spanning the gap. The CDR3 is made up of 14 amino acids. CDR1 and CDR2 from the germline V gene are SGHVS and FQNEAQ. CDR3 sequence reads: CASSWGDPNTEAFF. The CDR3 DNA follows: TGTGCCAGCAGCTGGGGTGACCCGAACACTGAAGCTTTCTTT.

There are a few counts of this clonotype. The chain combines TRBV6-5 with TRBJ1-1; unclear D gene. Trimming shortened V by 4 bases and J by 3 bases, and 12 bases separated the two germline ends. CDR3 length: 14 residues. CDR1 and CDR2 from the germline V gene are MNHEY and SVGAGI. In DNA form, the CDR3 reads TGTGCCAGCAGTTCGGACCCGGGCTACACTGAAGCTTTCTTT. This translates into CASSSDPGYTEAFF.